This TCR beta chain was profiled in a study of blood T cell repertoires in COVID-19. Across the whole study: From the United States, Italy and Spain came samples of acute and convalescent COVID-19. T cells, B-cell-depleted T cells, or PBMCs supplied cDNA or gDNA.

Original processing methods: Reference gene primer amplification in the assay estimated nucleated cell counts. Method: immunoSEQ multiplex PCR; TCRdb's copy keeps in-frame clones and lacks some. V and J calls and clone size are copied from that table; D and trimming were computed from the DNA. The sample includes about 62,000 clones, roughly 89% of them seen just once. Trimming shortened V by 8 bases and J by 0 bases, and 11 bases separated the two germline ends. The CDR3 consists of 13 residues. Germline lookup yields CDR1 MDHEN and CDR2 SYDVKM. V and J are TRBV28 and TRBJ2-7; D uncertain. This TCR derives from an elderly woman with acute or convalescent COVID-19. Sequenced sample: peripheral blood. CDR3 DNA: TGTGCCAGCCGCGAGGCCAGCTCCTACGAGCAGTACTTC. Amino acids: CASREASSYEQYF. Together with reference TRBV28 and TRBJ2-7, the CDR3 gives the full variable domain: DVKVTQSSRYLVKRTGEKVFLECVQDMDHENMFWYRQDPGLGLRLIYFSYDVKMKEKGDIPEGYSVSREKKERFSLILESASTNQTSMYLCASREASSYEQYFGPGTRLTVT.